This T cell receptor beta chain comes out of a study of CD8 T cells in Susac syndrome. CD8+ and CD4+ T cells taken from blood had their TCR beta sequenced. FACS was used to enrich TEMRA cells, whereas the CD8+ and CD4+ T cells were obtained by negative isolation. The V gene lost 3 bases and the J gene lost 0 bases, with 15 bases spanning the gap. The germline V gene encodes CDR1 KGHSH and CDR2 LQKENI. The CDR3 has 16 residues. Random hexamers were used to reverse transcribe about 0.45 to 1 ug of RNA. The amplification used immunoSEQ multiplex PCR on TCR beta CDR3; it spanned 54 Vbeta and 13 Jbeta. TCRdb ran MiXCR on the immunoSEQ multiplex PCR reads and lists one entry per CDR3 protein. The data hold about 71,000 distinct CDR3 sequences, with over 95% observed a single time.

This TCR was sampled from a human donor with multiple sclerosis. V is TRBV18 and J is TRBJ2-7, with D hard to call. Sequencing input: CD4+ T cells from PBMCs. The CDR3 sequence: CASSPDFWTASYEQYF. CDR3 nucleotides: TGTGCCAGCTCACCCGATTTTTGGACGGCCTCCTACGAGCAGTACTTC.